These 18 T cell receptor beta chains were all obtained from the same sample, sequenced in a study of CD8 T cells in Susac syndrome. Reverse transcription of about 0.5 to 1 ug RNA was carried out with random hexamers. TCRdb called the immunoSEQ multiplex PCR reads again in MiXCR, with one record for every CDR3 protein. The data contain roughly 220,000 distinct CDR3 sequences, less than 95% of them singletons. Sample: CD4+ T cells from PBMCs. The receptors were sampled from a human donor with Susac syndrome.

This sequence joins TRBV3-1 and TRBJ1-5; D gene ambiguous. The germline CDR1 and CDR2 sequences are LGHDT and YNNKEL (reference sequence). The CDR3 totals 15 residues. The V end lost 0 bases, the J end lost 3 bases, and 9 bases lay between the germline ends. The CDR3 coding sequence is TGTGCCAGCAGCCAAGATGGGGTTCTCAATCAGCCCCAGCATTTT. Translated: CASSQDGVLNQPQHF.

The V call is TRBV30, the J call TRBJ2-1, with TRBD1 matching over 7 bases. The V gene's germline CDR1 is GTSNPN and CDR2 SVGIG (reference sequence). CDR3 length: 17 residues. J gave up 2 bases and V 0 bases, and 10 bases lay outside the gene matches. CDR3 coding DNA: TGTGCCTGGAGTGTACTAAATAGAGGGGGCCCCTACAATGAGCAGTTCTTC. It yields the protein CAWSVLNRGGPYNEQFF.

The gene calls are TRBV19 and TRBJ1-5; TRBD1 matches at 7 bases. Trimming removed 7 bases from V and 6 bases from J; junction bases left unmatched: 15. Germline CDR1 reads LNHDA; CDR2 reads SQIVND (reference sequence). The CDR3 totals 16 residues. This CDR3 is CASTFLTGEEGQPQHF. The CDR3 DNA reads TGTGCCAGTACTTTCCTCACAGGGGAGGAGGGTCAGCCCCAGCATTTT.

The V call is TRBV6-5, the J call TRBJ1-1; D might be TRBD1 (5 bases). Per the germline V gene, CDR1 is MNHEY and CDR2 is SVGAGI. V shed 2 bases and J shed 4 bases, with 17 bases lying between them. The CDR3 length is 16 residues. CDR3 sequence (DNA): TGTGCCAGCAGTTACACCGTGACAGAGAGCTTCACTGAAGCTTTCTTT. As protein: CASSYTVTESFTEAFF.

The V and J genes are TRBV6-5 and TRBJ1-4, with 7 bases aligning to TRBD1. Trimming cost V 2 bases and J 4 bases; bases outside gene matches: 7. This CDR3 region has 16 residues. CDR1 is MNHEY, CDR2 SVGAGI, per germline. DNA for the CDR3: TGTGCCAGCAGTTACGCCGCCGGGACAGTTAATGAAAAACTGTTTTTT. Translated, it gives CASSYAAGTVNEKLFF.

This rearrangement joins TRBV7-3 to TRBJ1-1, with a weak D call TRBD1 (6 bases). V was shortened by 2 bases and J by 3 bases, with 16 bases between the two germline ends. Germline V gives CDR1 SGHTA, CDR2 FQGTGA. The CDR3 covers 16 residues. The CDR3 DNA is TGTGCCAGCAGCTTACGGGACACCTGGGAGGACACTGAAGCTTTCTTT. Encoded protein: CASSLRDTWEDTEAFF.

The rearrangement uses TRBV7-2 and TRBJ2-5, with D perhaps assigned TRBD1 or TRBD2 (5 bases each). V was shortened by 5 bases and J by 4 bases, with 14 bases between the two germline ends. There are 14 residues in the CDR3. The germline gives CDR1 SGHTA, CDR2 FQGNSA. The CDR3 sequence: CASSRDRSGETQYF. As DNA, the CDR3 is TGTGCCAGCAGCAGGGACCGCTCAGGAGAGACCCAGTACTTC.

In this sample, this clonotype turned up once. This chain uses TRBV20-1 with TRBJ2-7; 10 nucleotides align to TRBD1. The CDR3 runs 14 residues. V was pared by 4 bases and J by 2 bases, with 5 bases of the junction left unmatched. Per the germline V gene, CDR1 is DFQATT and CDR2 is SNEGSKA (reference sequence). CDR3 amino acids: CSATGGTGAYEQYF. CDR3 in DNA: TGCAGTGCTACCGGGGGGACAGGGGCCTACGAGCAGTACTTC.

J is TRBJ2-1 and V is TRBV9, with a tentative D call TRBD2 (5 bases). Between the trimmed V and J ends, which lost 3 bases and 1 base, there was a span of 17 bases. Germline CDR1 is SGDLS and CDR2 is YYNGEE. This CDR3 comprises 17 residues. The CDR3 DNA reads TGTGCCAGCAGCGCCCCGCCGGGGAGAGGGTCCTACAATGAGCAGTTCTTC. It specifies CASSAPPGRGSYNEQFF.

The chain links TRBV14 to TRBJ1-5; D not resolved. The V end lost 0 bases, the J end lost 10 bases, and 10 bases lay between the germline ends. Germline loops: CDR1 SGHDN, CDR2 FVKESK. The CDR3 totals 13 residues. CDR3 region: CASSQDPYGPQHF. The CDR3 DNA follows: TGTGCCAGCAGCCAAGATCCTTACGGACCCCAGCATTTT.

This chain uses TRBV29-1 with TRBJ1-2; possibly TRBD1 for D (5 bases). The CDR3 loop spans 15 amino acids. The germline V and J ends were trimmed by 0 bases and 2 bases, with 13 bases remaining between them. Germline V lookup: CDR1 SQVTM, CDR2 ANQGSEA. The DNA for the CDR3 is TGCAGCGTTGAAGATCGGGGGACGGTGAACTATGGCTACACCTTC. Protein: CSVEDRGTVNYGYTF.

This chain joins TRBV4-2 and TRBJ2-1, with D tentatively TRBD1 or TRBD2 (5 bases each). Germline V gene sequence: CDR1 LGHNA, CDR2 YNFKEQ. CDR3 length equals 17 residues. V was clipped by 1 base and J by 5 bases, with 18 bases between them. The CDR3 DNA reads as TGTGCCAGCAGCCAAGCCCACCGGGACGAGAGAAACAATGAGCAGTTCTTC. Translation: CASSQAHRDERNNEQFF.

This clonotype was counted once. This chain joins TRBV9 and TRBJ1-1, with D unclear. The V end was cut by 4 bases, the J end by 4 bases, with 14 bases between. Looked up from germline, CDR1 is SGDLS and CDR2 is YYNGEE. The CDR3 runs 14 residues. This CDR3 is CASSPGPKTTEAFF. The CDR3 DNA follows: TGTGCCAGCAGCCCCGGCCCGAAGACCACTGAAGCTTTCTTT.

This chain uses TRBV27 with TRBJ1-2; TRBD1 matches at 7 bases. With 6 bases clipped from V and 4 bases from J, the junction kept 11 bases outside the gene matches. CDR1 and CDR2 (germline): MNHEY, SMNVEV (reference sequence). The CDR3 contains 15 residues. The CDR3 DNA is TGTGCCAGCAGCCCTACTCGACAGGGTATCTATGGCTACACCTTC. Translating it yields CASSPTRQGIYGYTF.

The V call is TRBV30, the J call TRBJ2-3, with D perhaps TRBD1 (6 bases). CDR1 is GTSNPN and CDR2 is SVGIG in the germline V gene (reference sequence). The CDR3 loop spans 14 amino acids. The ends were cut back, 4 bases at V and 1 base at J, with 12 bases in the middle. CDR3 in amino acids: CAWMPQGRTDTQYF. In DNA form, the CDR3 reads TGTGCCTGGATGCCCCAGGGGCGCACAGATACGCAGTATTTT. Full variable domain (remainder filled in from reference TRBV30 and TRBJ2-3): SQTIHQWPATLVQPVGSPLSLECTVEGTSNPNLYWYRQAAGRGLQLLFYSVGIGQISSEVPQNLSASRPQDRQFILSSKKLLLSDSGFYLCAWMPQGRTDTQYFGPGTRLTVL.

The V call is TRBV29-1, the J call TRBJ1-4; unclear D gene. Germline V gene lookup returns CDR1 SQVTM and CDR2 ANQGSEA. V shed 7 bases and J shed 0 bases, with 12 bases lying between them. CDR3 size: 14 residues. The CDR3 loop is CSASLDATNEKLFF. Here the CDR3 DNA reads TGCAGCGCTTCCTTGGACGCAACTAATGAAAAACTGTTTTTT. Full variable domain (remainder filled in from reference TRBV29-1 and TRBJ1-4): SAVISQKPSRDICQRGTSLTIQCQVDSQVTMMFWYRQQPGQSLTLIATANQGSEATYESGFVIDKFPISRPNLTFSTLTVSNMSPEDSSIYLCSASLDATNEKLFFGSGTQLSVL.

As DNA, the CDR3 is TGTGCCAGCCAGAGAGGGGAAAAGTCACCCCTCCACTTT. Encoded protein: CASQRGEKSPLHF. The chain carries TRBV12-3 or TRBV12-4 and TRBJ1-6; D is perhaps TRBD1 (5 bases). V lost 8 bases to trimming and J lost 10 bases, with 15 bases between them. This CDR3 is 13 amino acids long.

The V and J genes are TRBV7-9 and TRBJ2-7; 11 nucleotides match TRBD1. Trimming cost V 5 bases and J 6 bases; bases outside gene matches: 9. This CDR3 is built from 15 residues. CDR1 is SEHNR and CDR2 is FQNEAQ in the germline V gene (reference sequence). The CDR3 sequence is CASSQDRGQVLEQYF. The CDR3 bases are TGTGCCAGCAGCCAGGACAGGGGGCAGGTTCTCGAGCAGTACTTC.